The 26 T cell receptor beta chains listed next were all sequenced from one sample in a study of CD8 T cells in ankylosing spondylitis. TCRdb independently ran MiXCR on the 5' RACE reads; one entry per CDR3 protein. The sample contains under 300,000 distinct CDR3 sequences, around 10% of which appear only once. The sequencing sample was made of blood, either unsorted or a sorted T cell fraction (not recorded which). The receptors stem from a male donor with ankylosing spondylitis or in good health (not recorded which).

This clonotype was seen more than once but under ten times. The chain combines TRBV5-1 with TRBJ1-1, with 8 bases that match TRBD1. Losses at the gene ends were 0 bases for V and 3 bases for J; bases not matched to a gene: 4. This CDR3 is built from 15 residues. Germline CDR1 SGHRS, CDR2 YFSETQ. CDR3 sequence reads: CASSLEGQGYTEAFF. The CDR3 nucleotides are TGCGCCAGCAGCTTGGAAGGACAGGGTTACACTGAAGCTTTCTTT. Supplemented by reference TRBV5-1 and TRBJ1-1, the full variable domain reads KAGVTQTPRYLIKTRGQQVTLSCSPISGHRSVSWYQQTPGQGLQFLFEYFSETQRNKGNFPGRFSGRQFSNSRSEMNVSTLELGDSALYLCASSLEGQGYTEAFFGQGTRLTVV.

This clonotype came up many times. This chain connects TRBV7-9 to TRBJ2-3; D is undetermined. This CDR3 is built from 12 residues. Per the germline V gene, CDR1 is SEHNR and CDR2 is FQNEAQ (reference sequence). V was clipped by 4 bases and J by 0 bases, with 2 bases between them. The CDR3 DNA reads as TGTGCCAGCAGCTGGAGCACAGATACGCAGTATTTT. This translates into CASSWSTDTQYF.

This clonotype came up a few times. The chain uses TRBV5-1 and TRBJ2-2; a possible D gene is TRBD1 (6 bases). The V and J ends lost 4 bases and 4 bases respectively, with 11 bases between them. CDR3 length: 14 residues. Looked up from germline, CDR1 is SGHRS and CDR2 is YFSETQ. The CDR3 region is CASSSGQSTGELFF. The CDR3 nucleotides are TGCGCCAGCAGCAGTGGACAGTCCACCGGGGAGCTGTTTTTT.

At least ten counts were recorded for this clonotype. The V gene is TRBV20-1, the J gene TRBJ2-2, with 8 positions matching TRBD2. V shed 6 bases and J 2 bases; nucleotides not matched to a gene: 20. Germline assignment: CDR1 DFQATT and CDR2 SNEGSKA (reference sequence). This CDR3 is built from 19 residues. CDR3 residues: CSAIVGVHSGELNTGELFF. CDR3 DNA: TGCAGTGCCATCGTGGGGGTGCATAGCGGGGAACTTAACACCGGGGAGCTGTTTTTT.

This clonotype was recorded many times. The chain links TRBV12-3 or TRBV12-4 to TRBJ2-7; D uncertain. The CDR3 length is 10 residues. V was cut by 8 bases and J by 4 bases, with 6 bases left in between. This CDR3 reads CASGNYEQYF. In DNA form, the CDR3 reads TGTGCCAGCGGAAATTACGAGCAGTACTTC.

Only a few counts were recorded for this clonotype. This rearrangement joins TRBV10-1 to TRBJ2-7, with TRBD1 matching 7 bases. This CDR3 is built from 15 residues. With 5 bases clipped from V and 7 bases from J, the junction kept 14 bases outside the gene matches. Germline CDR1 and CDR2: WNHNN and SYGVQD (reference sequence). CDR3 in DNA: TGCGCCAGCAGTTTTCAACGGACAGGAGACGTGGAGCAGTACTTC. It translates to CASSFQRTGDVEQYF.

In this sample, this clonotype turned up a few times. The J gene is TRBJ2-1, the V gene TRBV3-1, with TRBD1 matching 9 bases. The CDR3 length is 15 residues. The germline gives CDR1 LGHDT, CDR2 YNNKEL (reference sequence). V gave up 7 bases and J gave up 4 bases; unmatched junction bases: 8. This CDR3 reads CASTTGTGNYNEQFF. CDR3 DNA: TGTGCCAGCACGACCGGGACAGGGAATTACAATGAGCAGTTCTTC.

Note on this clonotype: Sequence at one end of the junction differs from germline and may be a read error. The rearrangement uses TRBV7-2 and TRBJ1-1; 7 positions agree with TRBD1. CDR3 length: 14 residues. Germline V gene data show CDR1 as SGHTA and CDR2 as FQGNSA. CDR3 residues: CASNLIGTDSEAFF. As DNA, the CDR3 is TGTGCCAGCAACTTAATTGGGACAGACTCTGAAGCTTTCTTT.

This clonotype was seen repeatedly, ten times or more. The chain joins TRBV5-1 to TRBJ2-1, with D tentatively TRBD2 (5 bases). CDR3 size: 12 residues. Germline CDR1 SGHRS, CDR2 YFSETQ. Trimming shortened V by 5 bases and J by 8 bases, and 11 bases separated the two germline ends. The CDR3 nucleotides are TGCGCCAGCAGTTGGGCCGGGGATGAGCAGTTCTTC. Translated, it gives CASSWAGDEQFF.

This clonotype was seen at least ten times. The rearrangement uses TRBV24-1 and TRBJ2-3; 14 bases align to TRBD2. The V and J ends lost 3 bases and 6 bases, in that order; junction bases with no gene match: 10. The CDR3 is 18 amino acids. CDR1 is KGHDR, CDR2 SFDVKD, per germline. The CDR3 here is CATSDPDGTSGRDDTQYF. CDR3 DNA: TGTGCCACCAGTGATCCCGACGGGACTAGCGGGAGAGACGATACGCAGTATTTT.

There are many counts of this clonotype. The V and J genes are TRBV2 and TRBJ2-1; tentatively, D is TRBD1 (6 bases). Germline V gene data show CDR1 as SNHLY and CDR2 as FYNNEI. The CDR3 runs 12 residues. The ends were cut back, 6 bases at V and 11 bases at J, with 14 bases in the middle. In nucleotides, the CDR3 is TGTGCCAGCAGGATTAAACAGGGTCAGCAGTTCTTC. This codes for CASRIKQGQQFF.

This clonotype was seen ten or more times. The chain couples TRBV5-1 to TRBJ2-2, with no clear D. V dropped 3 bases and J dropped 6 bases, with 9 bases sitting between them. The V gene's germline CDR1 is SGHRS and CDR2 YFSETQ. This CDR3 spans 13 amino acids. CDR3 bases: TGCGCCAGCAGCTATAGTATCGCCGGGGAGCTGTTTTTT. This encodes CASSYSIAGELFF.

This clonotype was detected ten times or more. V is TRBV5-1 and J is TRBJ2-7; 12 bases match TRBD2. The trim removed 0 bases at V and 6 bases at J, leaving 4 bases unmatched. This CDR3 has 15 residues. CDR1 and CDR2 (germline): SGHRS, YFSETQ. CDR3 sequence: CASSLGPSGGAEQYF. CDR3 bases: TGCGCCAGCAGCTTGGGGCCTAGCGGGGGGGCCGAGCAGTACTTC.

The chain uses TRBV14 and TRBJ2-3; D assignment may be TRBD1 or TRBD2 (5 bases each). Germline CDR1 reads SGHDN; CDR2 reads FVKESK. The V gene lost 4 bases and the J gene lost 6 bases, with 17 bases spanning the gap. This CDR3 is built from 15 residues. The CDR3 DNA reads TGTGCCAGCAGCCGGACCGGGGCCCGGAGGGATACGCAGTATTTT. It translates to CASSRTGARRDTQYF.

The chain combines TRBV5-1 with TRBJ2-1; a weak D match, TRBD2 (6 bases). The germline V gene has CDR1 SGHRS and CDR2 YFSETQ. This CDR3 comprises 13 residues. Trimming pared 4 bases from V and 13 bases from J, leaving 18 bases between. The CDR3: CASSIGLTSEQFF. As DNA, the CDR3 is TGCGCCAGCAGCATCGGACTAACCTCTGAACAGTTCTTC.

This clonotype was observed at least ten times. The chain recombines TRBV14 with TRBJ1-1; the D is unclear. This CDR3 region has 12 residues. Deletions cut 3 bases from V and 1 base from J, with 3 bases between. Germline CDR1 SGHDN, CDR2 FVKESK. CDR3 DNA sequence: TGTGCCAGCAGCCAGCAGAACACTGAAGCTTTCTTT. It is translated as CASSQQNTEAFF.

This clonotype was recorded a few times. This rearrangement joins TRBV2 to TRBJ2-7, with 10 bases lining up with TRBD2. The trim removed 4 bases at V and 0 bases at J, leaving 3 bases unmatched. The CDR3 has 15 amino acids. CDR1 and CDR2 (germline): SNHLY, FYNNEI. The CDR3 sequence: CASSALAGFSYEQYF. In DNA form, the CDR3 reads TGTGCCAGCAGTGCACTAGCGGGGTTCTCCTACGAGCAGTACTTC.

This clonotype was picked up many times. The chain links TRBV10-3 to TRBJ2-1; tentatively, D is TRBD1 (5 bases). Germline assignment: CDR1 ENHRY and CDR2 SYGVKD. The CDR3 has 14 amino acids. Trimming left V 5 bases short and J 10 bases short, with 18 bases between. The CDR3 loop reads CAISSSDRGEEQFF. CDR3 nucleotide sequence: TGTGCCATCAGTTCGTCGGATAGGGGCGAGGAGCAGTTCTTC.

The sample holds a few counts of this clonotype. The genes are TRBV7-9 and TRBJ2-2; D is perhaps TRBD1 or TRBD2 (6 bases each). CDR1 SEHNR and CDR2 FQNEAQ come from the germline V gene (reference sequence). The CDR3 runs to 16 residues. V was cut by 8 bases and J by 3 bases, with 19 bases left in between. CDR3 DNA: TGTGCCAGCGGGCCGCCTGGAGGGGGACACACCGGGGAGCTGTTTTTT. Translation: CASGPPGGGHTGELFF.

This clonotype was seen many times. This chain joins TRBV7-7 and TRBJ2-2; D might be TRBD2 (5 bases). This CDR3 has 14 residues. V lost 1 base and J lost 5, with 8 bases in between. Germline-derived CDR1 and CDR2 are SSHAT and FNYEAQ (reference sequence). The CDR3 loop is CASSLDPGTGELFF. DNA for the CDR3: TGTGCCAGCAGCTTAGATCCGGGGACCGGGGAGCTGTTTTTT.

Note on this clonotype: Sequence at one end of the junction differs from germline and may be a read error. The chain links TRBV10-3 to TRBJ2-3, with TRBD2 identical over 7 bases. The CDR3 runs to 16 residues. CDR1 and CDR2 from the germline V gene are ENHRY and SYGVKD. The CDR3 DNA reads TGTGCCGTCAGTGAGATGGGGGGGGGAGCAACAGATACGCAGTATTTT. Protein: CAVSEMGGGATDTQYF.

In its sample, this clonotype was seen many times. The genes are TRBV12-3 or TRBV12-4 and TRBJ1-1; no clear D gene. CDR3 length: 13 amino acids. V was trimmed by 8 bases and J by 1 base, leaving 11 bases between them. The CDR3 loop is CASGLSPNTEAFF. The CDR3 DNA sequence: TGTGCCAGCGGTCTGTCCCCGAACACTGAAGCTTTCTTT.

This clonotype was seen repeatedly, ten times or more. The chain uses TRBV12-3 or TRBV12-4 and TRBJ1-1; D unclear. The CDR3 loop spans 12 amino acids. The V end was cut by 10 bases, the J end by 4 bases, with 13 bases between. Here the CDR3 reads CAIRESGTEAFF. CDR3 nucleotide sequence: TGTGCCATTAGAGAGAGCGGCACTGAAGCTTTCTTT.

This clonotype was seen only a few times. The chain couples TRBV27 to TRBJ1-1, with D perhaps matching TRBD1 (6 bases). CDR1 and CDR2 from the germline V gene are MNHEY and SMNVEV (reference sequence). Trimming shortened V by 4 bases and J by 4 bases, and 10 bases separated the two germline ends. The CDR3 has 13 residues. As DNA, the CDR3 is TGTGCCAGCAGTTACAGGGTCGGCACTGAAGCTTTCTTT. Its protein product is CASSYRVGTEAFF.

This sequence joins TRBV11-2 and TRBJ2-1; D call uncertain. Germline V gene data show CDR1 as SGHAT and CDR2 as FQNNGV. The CDR3 has 15 amino acids. Deletions cut 1 base from V and 7 bases from J, with 14 bases between. CDR3 protein: CASSLVVSQPNEQFF. As DNA, the CDR3 is TGTGCCAGCAGCTTAGTTGTTAGTCAGCCAAATGAGCAGTTCTTC.

There are many counts of this clonotype. This sequence joins TRBV5-1 and TRBJ2-5; D is possibly TRBD1 (6 bases). With 4 bases removed from V and 1 base from J, the gap between germline ends came to 20 bases. Germline V gene data show CDR1 as SGHRS and CDR2 as YFSETQ. This CDR3 spans 17 amino acids. Here the CDR3 reads CASSPSSLQGFQETQYF. For the CDR3, the DNA is TGCGCCAGCAGCCCATCCTCTTTACAGGGATTCCAAGAGACCCAGTACTTC.